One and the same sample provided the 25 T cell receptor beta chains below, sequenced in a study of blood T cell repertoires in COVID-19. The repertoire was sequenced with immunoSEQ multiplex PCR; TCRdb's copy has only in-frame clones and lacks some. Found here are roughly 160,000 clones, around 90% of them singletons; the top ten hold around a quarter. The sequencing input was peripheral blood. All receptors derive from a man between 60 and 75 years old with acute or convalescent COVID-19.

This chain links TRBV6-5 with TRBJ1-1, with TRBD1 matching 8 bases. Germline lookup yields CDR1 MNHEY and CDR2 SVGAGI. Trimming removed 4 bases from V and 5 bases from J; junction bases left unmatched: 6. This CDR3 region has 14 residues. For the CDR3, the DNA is TGTGCCAGCAGTTCAGGGGGCGCGAGGACTGAAGCTTTCTTT. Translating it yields CASSSGGARTEAFF.

The CDR3 is CASSPKRETQYF. In DNA, the CDR3 is TGTGCCAGCTCACCAAAGCGGGAGACCCAGTACTTC. V usage is TRBV18 and J usage is TRBJ2-5; perhaps TRBD2 as D (5 bases). V gave up 2 bases and J gave up 5 bases, with 6 bases separating them. This CDR3 contains 12 residues. Per germline, CDR1 KGHSH and CDR2 LQKENI.

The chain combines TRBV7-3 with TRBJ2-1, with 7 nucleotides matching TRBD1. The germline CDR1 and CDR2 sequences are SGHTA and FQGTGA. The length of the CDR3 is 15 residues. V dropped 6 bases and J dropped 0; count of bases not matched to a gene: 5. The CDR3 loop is CASSPDRASYNEQFF. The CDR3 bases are TGTGCCAGCAGTCCAGACAGGGCCTCCTACAATGAGCAGTTCTTC.

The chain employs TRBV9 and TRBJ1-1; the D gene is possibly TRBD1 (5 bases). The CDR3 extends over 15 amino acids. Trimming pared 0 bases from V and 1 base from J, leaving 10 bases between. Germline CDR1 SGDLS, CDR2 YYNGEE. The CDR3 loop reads CASSVASTGNTEAFF. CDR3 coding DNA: TGTGCCAGCAGCGTAGCTTCAACAGGGAACACTGAAGCTTTCTTT.

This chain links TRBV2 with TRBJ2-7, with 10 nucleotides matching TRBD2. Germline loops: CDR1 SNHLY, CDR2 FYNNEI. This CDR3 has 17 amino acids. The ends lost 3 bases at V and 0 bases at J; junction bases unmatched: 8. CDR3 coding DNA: TGTGCCAGCAGTGAGAGACTAGCGGGCCCCAGCTCCTACGAGCAGTACTTC. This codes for CASSERLAGPSSYEQYF. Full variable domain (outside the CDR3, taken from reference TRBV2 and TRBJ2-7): EPEVTQTPSHQVTQMGQEVILRCVPISNHLYFYWYRQILGQKVEFLVSFYNNEISEKSEIFDDQFSVERPDGSNFTLKIRSTKLEDSAMYFCASSERLAGPSSYEQYFGPGTRLTVT.

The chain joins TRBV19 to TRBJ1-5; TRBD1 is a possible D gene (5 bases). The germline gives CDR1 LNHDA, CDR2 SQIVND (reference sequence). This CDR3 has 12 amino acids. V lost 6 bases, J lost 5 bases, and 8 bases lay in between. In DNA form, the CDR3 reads TGTGCCAGTAGCAAAGGGGATCAGCCCCAGCATTTT. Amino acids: CASSKGDQPQHF.

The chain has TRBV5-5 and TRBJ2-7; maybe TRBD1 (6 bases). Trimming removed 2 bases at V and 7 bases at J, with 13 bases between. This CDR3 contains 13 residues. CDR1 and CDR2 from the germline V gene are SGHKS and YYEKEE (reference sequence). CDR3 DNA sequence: TGTGCCAGCAGCTTACCGGGACAAACGGAGCAGTACTTC. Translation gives CASSLPGQTEQYF.

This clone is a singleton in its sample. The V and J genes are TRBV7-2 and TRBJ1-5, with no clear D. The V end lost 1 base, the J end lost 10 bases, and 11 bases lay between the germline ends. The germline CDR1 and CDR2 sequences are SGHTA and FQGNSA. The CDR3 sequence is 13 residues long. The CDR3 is CASSLGEERPQHF. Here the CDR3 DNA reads TGTGCCAGCAGCTTAGGGGAGGAAAGACCCCAGCATTTT.

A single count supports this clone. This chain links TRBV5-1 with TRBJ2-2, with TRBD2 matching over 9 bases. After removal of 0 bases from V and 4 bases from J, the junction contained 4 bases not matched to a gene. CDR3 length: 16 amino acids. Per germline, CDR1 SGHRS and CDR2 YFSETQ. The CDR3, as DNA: TGCGCCAGCAGCTTGGGTGCGGGAGGGACCACCGGGGAGCTGTTTTTT. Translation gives CASSLGAGGTTGELFF. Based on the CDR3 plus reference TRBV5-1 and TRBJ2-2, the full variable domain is KAGVTQTPRYLIKTRGQQVTLSCSPISGHRSVSWYQQTPGQGLQFLFEYFSETQRNKGNFPGRFSGRQFSNSRSEMNVSTLELGDSALYLCASSLGAGGTTGELFFGEGSRLTVL.

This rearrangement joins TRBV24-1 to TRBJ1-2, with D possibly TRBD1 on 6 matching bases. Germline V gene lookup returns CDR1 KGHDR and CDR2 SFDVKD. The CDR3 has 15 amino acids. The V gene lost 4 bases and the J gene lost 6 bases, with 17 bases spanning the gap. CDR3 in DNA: TGTGCCACCAGTGACCCCTCAACAGGGTTTCATGGCTACACCTTC. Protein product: CATSDPSTGFHGYTF.

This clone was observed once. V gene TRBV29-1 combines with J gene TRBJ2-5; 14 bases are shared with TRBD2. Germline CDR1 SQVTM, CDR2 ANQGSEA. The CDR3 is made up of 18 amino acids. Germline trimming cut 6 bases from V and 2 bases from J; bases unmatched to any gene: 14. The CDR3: CSVQGLAGAPTTQETQYF. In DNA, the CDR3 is TGCAGCGTCCAGGGACTAGCGGGGGCCCCCACCACTCAAGAGACCCAGTACTTC. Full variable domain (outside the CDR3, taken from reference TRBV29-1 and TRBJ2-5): SAVISQKPSRDICQRGTSLTIQCQVDSQVTMMFWYRQQPGQSLTLIATANQGSEATYESGFVIDKFPISRPNLTFSTLTVSNMSPEDSSIYLCSVQGLAGAPTTQETQYFGPGTRLLVL.

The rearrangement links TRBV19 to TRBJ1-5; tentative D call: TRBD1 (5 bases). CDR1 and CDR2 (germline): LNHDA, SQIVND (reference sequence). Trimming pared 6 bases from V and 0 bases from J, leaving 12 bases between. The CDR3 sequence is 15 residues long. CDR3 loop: CASRDKGYSNQPQHF. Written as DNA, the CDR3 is TGTGCCAGTAGGGACAAGGGCTATAGCAATCAGCCCCAGCATTTT.

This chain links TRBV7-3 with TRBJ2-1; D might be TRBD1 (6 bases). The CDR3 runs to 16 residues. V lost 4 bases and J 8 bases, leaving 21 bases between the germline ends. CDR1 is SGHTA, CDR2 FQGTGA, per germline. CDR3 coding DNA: TGTGCCAGCAGCTCCATCCACCAAGACAGGCGCGATGAGCAGTTCTTC. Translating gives CASSSIHQDRRDEQFF.

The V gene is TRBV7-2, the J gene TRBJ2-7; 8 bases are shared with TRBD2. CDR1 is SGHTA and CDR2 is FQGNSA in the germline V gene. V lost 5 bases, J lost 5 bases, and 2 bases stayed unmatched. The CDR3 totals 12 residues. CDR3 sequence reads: CASSSGSHEQYF. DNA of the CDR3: TGTGCCAGCAGCAGCGGGAGCCACGAGCAGTACTTC.

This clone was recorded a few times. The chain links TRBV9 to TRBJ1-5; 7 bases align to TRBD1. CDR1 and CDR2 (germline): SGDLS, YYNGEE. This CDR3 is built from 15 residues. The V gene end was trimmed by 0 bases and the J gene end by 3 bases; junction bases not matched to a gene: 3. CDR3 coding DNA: TGTGCCAGCAGCGTAGGGGACAGCTACAATCAGCCCCAGCATTTT. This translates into CASSVGDSYNQPQHF.

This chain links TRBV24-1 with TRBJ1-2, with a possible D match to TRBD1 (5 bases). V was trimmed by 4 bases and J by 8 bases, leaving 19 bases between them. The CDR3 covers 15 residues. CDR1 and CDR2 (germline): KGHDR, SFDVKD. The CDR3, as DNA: TGTGCCACCAGTGACCCGATCAGGCAGGGTGACGGCTACACCTTC. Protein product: CATSDPIRQGDGYTF.

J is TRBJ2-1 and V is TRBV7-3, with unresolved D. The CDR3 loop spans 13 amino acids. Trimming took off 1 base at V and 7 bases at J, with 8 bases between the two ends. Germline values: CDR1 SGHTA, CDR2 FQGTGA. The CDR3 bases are TGTGCCAGCAGCTTAAGTTTCCCAAATGAGCAGTTCTTC. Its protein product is CASSLSFPNEQFF.

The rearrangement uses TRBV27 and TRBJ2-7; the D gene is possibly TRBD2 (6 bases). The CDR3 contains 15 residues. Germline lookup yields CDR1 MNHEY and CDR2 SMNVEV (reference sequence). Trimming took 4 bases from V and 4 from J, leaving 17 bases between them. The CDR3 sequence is CASSSQRGGIYEQYF. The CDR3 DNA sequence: TGTGCCAGCAGTTCCCAGAGAGGCGGGATATACGAGCAGTACTTC.

The CDR3 DNA is TGTGCCAGCAGCCAAGGCGGACAGGGGGCTGAAGCTTTCTTT. This translates into CASSQGGQGAEAFF. The chain links TRBV3-1 (or the pseudogene TRBV3-2) to TRBJ1-1; 10 nucleotides align to TRBD1. The V gene's germline CDR1 is LGHDT and CDR2 YNNKEL (reference sequence). CDR3 length: 14 amino acids. V shed 1 base and J 6 bases; nucleotides not matched to a gene: 2.

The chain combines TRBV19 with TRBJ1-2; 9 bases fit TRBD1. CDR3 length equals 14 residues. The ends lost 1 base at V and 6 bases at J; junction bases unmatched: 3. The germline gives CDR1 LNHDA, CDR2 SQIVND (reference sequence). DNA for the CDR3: TGTGCCAGTAGTATAGGGGGACAGGGACATGGCTACACCTTC. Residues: CASSIGGQGHGYTF. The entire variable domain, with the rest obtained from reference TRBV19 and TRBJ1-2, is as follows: DGGITQSPKYLFRKEGQNVTLSCEQNLNHDAMYWYRQDPGQGLRLIYYSQIVNDFQKGDIAEGYSVSREKKESFPLTVTSAQKNPTAFYLCASSIGGQGHGYTFGSGTRLTVV.

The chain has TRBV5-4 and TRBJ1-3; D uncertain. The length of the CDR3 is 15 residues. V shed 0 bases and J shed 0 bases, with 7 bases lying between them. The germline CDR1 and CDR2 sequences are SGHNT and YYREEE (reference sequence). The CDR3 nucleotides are TGTGCCAGCAGCTTGGATCAGTTCTCTGGAAACACCATATATTTT. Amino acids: CASSLDQFSGNTIYF.

CDR3 loop: CASSLEQGQETQYF. The CDR3 DNA follows: TGTGCCAGCAGTTTGGAACAGGGCCAAGAGACCCAGTACTTC. V gene TRBV27 combines with J gene TRBJ2-5; TRBD1 is a possible D gene (6 bases). The CDR3 loop spans 14 amino acids. CDR1 is MNHEY and CDR2 is SMNVEV in the germline V gene (reference sequence). With 3 bases removed from V and 1 base from J, the gap between germline ends came to 9 bases.

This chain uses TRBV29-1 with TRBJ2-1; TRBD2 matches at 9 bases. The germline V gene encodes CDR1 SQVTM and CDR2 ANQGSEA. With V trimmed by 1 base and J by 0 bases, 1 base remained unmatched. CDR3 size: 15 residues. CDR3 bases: TGCAGCGTTGAAGGACTAGCGGTCTCCTACAATGAGCAGTTCTTC. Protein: CSVEGLAVSYNEQFF.

CDR3 DNA sequence: TGTGCCAGCACCCAAGGTCCTAGCGTTAGCACAGATACGCAGTATTTT. It specifies CASTQGPSVSTDTQYF. The rearrangement uses TRBV7-6 and TRBJ2-3; a possible D gene is TRBD2 (6 bases). There are 16 residues in the CDR3. From germline, CDR1 is SGHVS and CDR2 FNYEAQ. The V gene lost 7 bases and the J gene lost 0 bases, with 17 bases spanning the gap.

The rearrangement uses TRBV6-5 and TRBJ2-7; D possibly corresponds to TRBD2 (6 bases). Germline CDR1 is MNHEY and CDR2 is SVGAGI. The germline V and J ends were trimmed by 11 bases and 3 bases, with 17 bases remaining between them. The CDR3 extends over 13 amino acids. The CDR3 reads CALSRDGGYEQYV. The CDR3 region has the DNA TGTGCCCTTTCCCGGGACGGGGGCTACGAGCAGTACGTC.